Each of the 27 T cell receptor beta chains below was sequenced from the same sample in a study of Ad26.COV2.S vaccination and SARS-CoV-2 variants. Clones were read by immunoSEQ multiplex PCR, and TCRdb kept only the in-frame ones, dropping some. The repertoire includes about 350,000 clones, about 90% of them detected once, and 3% to 5% sits in the top ten. Here the sequenced sample was peripheral blood, taken after recovery from COVID-19. Receptors were obtained from a human donor who had recovered from COVID-19.

The chain is built from TRBV9 and TRBJ1-2, with D uncertain. The CDR3 consists of 12 residues. With 4 bases removed from V and 8 bases from J, the gap between germline ends came to 12 bases. Looked up from germline, CDR1 is SGDLS and CDR2 is YYNGEE. CDR3 sequence (DNA): TGTGCCAGCAGCCGACCCCCGGAGGGCTACACCTTC. This gives the protein CASSRPPEGYTF.

This clone was counted once. The CDR3: CASSPLGRDRVPYEQYF. The CDR3, as DNA: TGTGCCAGTAGCCCACTTGGCCGGGACAGGGTACCCTACGAGCAGTACTTC. V is TRBV19 and J is TRBJ2-7; TRBD1 matches at 9 bases. Trimming removed 6 bases from V and 2 bases from J; junction bases left unmatched: 14. This CDR3 has 17 amino acids. Germline CDR1 and CDR2: LNHDA and SQIVND (reference sequence).

V usage is TRBV20-1 and J usage is TRBJ2-5; D uncertain. Deletions cut 3 bases from V and 3 bases from J, with 14 bases between. This CDR3 has 14 amino acids. Germline loops: CDR1 DFQATT, CDR2 SNEGSKA (reference sequence). CDR3 amino acids: CSASFHSPKETQYF. The CDR3 region has the DNA TGCAGTGCTAGTTTCCACTCCCCTAAAGAGACCCAGTACTTC.

The chain is built from TRBV7-9 and TRBJ1-5, with D possibly being TRBD1 (5 bases). V lost 5 bases to trimming and J lost 7 bases, with 15 bases between them. The length of the CDR3 is 14 residues. Germline values: CDR1 SEHNR, CDR2 FQNEAQ (reference sequence). CDR3 loop: CASSSSGRVQPQHF. CDR3 coding DNA: TGTGCCAGCAGCAGTTCGGGCAGGGTCCAGCCCCAGCATTTT.

The chain joins TRBV4-1 to TRBJ2-2; 9 bases align to TRBD1. With V trimmed by 6 bases and J by 1 base, 3 bases remained unmatched. CDR1 and CDR2 from the germline V gene are MGHRA and YSYEKL. The CDR3 runs to 15 residues. The CDR3 region has the DNA TGCGCCAGCAGGGGGGACAGGGAGAACACCGGGGAGCTGTTTTTT. Encoded protein: CASRGDRENTGELFF.

This rearrangement joins TRBV10-1 to TRBJ1-3, with D tentatively TRBD1 (5 bases). V gave up 0 bases and J gave up 7 bases, with 10 bases separating them. Germline V lookup: CDR1 WNHNN, CDR2 SYGVQD (reference sequence). This CDR3 is built from 14 residues. CDR3 DNA: TGCGCCAGCAGTGAGTCGGGGCCAAGGAACACCATATATTTT. Its translation: CASSESGPRNTIYF.

The V and J genes are TRBV29-1 and TRBJ2-7; D not resolved. The CDR3 consists of 11 residues. Germline CDR1 is SQVTM and CDR2 is ANQGSEA. V was pared by 3 bases and J by 0 bases, with 3 bases between. The CDR3, as DNA: TGCAGCGTTGACATCTCCTACGAGCAGTACTTC. This encodes CSVDISYEQYF.

CDR3 amino acids: CASSEATIGSLYGYTF. Written as DNA, the CDR3 is TGTGCCAGCAGTGAAGCGACGATTGGCAGCCTCTATGGCTACACCTTC. The chain couples TRBV6-1 to TRBJ1-2, with no clear D. Germline values: CDR1 MNHNS, CDR2 SASEGT. There are 16 residues in the CDR3. The germline V and J ends were trimmed by 0 bases and 4 bases, with 15 bases remaining between them.

V is TRBV10-3 and J is TRBJ2-1; D uncertain. Trimming took off 0 bases at V and 10 bases at J, with 10 bases between the two ends. This CDR3 has 13 amino acids. The germline gives CDR1 ENHRY, CDR2 SYGVKD. The CDR3 loop is CAISESMVGEQFF. The CDR3 region has the DNA TGTGCCATCAGTGAGTCGATGGTGGGCGAGCAGTTCTTC.

V usage is TRBV5-4 and J usage is TRBJ2-3, with D possibly matching TRBD2 (7 bases). This CDR3 has 15 amino acids. Per germline, CDR1 SGHNT and CDR2 YYREEE (reference sequence). V gave up 0 bases and J gave up 6 bases, with 14 bases separating them. In DNA, the CDR3 is TGTGCCAGCAGCTTGGTTGCGGGGGCCATCGATACGCAGTATTTT. It yields the protein CASSLVAGAIDTQYF.

The chain couples TRBV6-4 to TRBJ1-2, with 7 positions matching TRBD1. The CDR3 covers 10 residues. The germline V gene encodes CDR1 MRHNA and CDR2 SNTAGT. J gave up 8 bases and V 11 bases, and 5 bases lay outside the gene matches. The CDR3 protein is CADREGGYTF. CDR3 DNA sequence: TGTGCCGACAGGGAAGGGGGCTACACCTTC.

A single count supports this clone. The chain is built from TRBV5-1 and TRBJ2-7; TRBD1 matches at 11 bases. In germline, CDR1 is SGHRS, CDR2 YFSETQ. The ends lost 4 bases at V and 2 bases at J; junction bases unmatched: 5. The CDR3 spans 15 residues. The CDR3 nucleotides read TGCGCCAGCAGCCCAGGGGACAGGGGGGCCTACGAGCAGTACTTC. Residues: CASSPGDRGAYEQYF.

V is TRBV5-5 and J is TRBJ1-4; D is unclear. CDR1 and CDR2 from the germline V gene are SGHKS and YYEKEE (reference sequence). V was cut by 6 bases and J by 7 bases, with 13 bases left in between. The CDR3 contains 13 residues. CDR3 residues: CASNWYVSEKLFF. DNA for the CDR3: TGTGCCAGCAATTGGTACGTCTCTGAAAAACTGTTTTTT.

The gene calls are TRBV5-6 and TRBJ1-1, with D possibly TRBD1 on 6 matching bases. Between the trimmed V and J ends, which lost 3 bases and 2 bases, there was a span of 14 bases. The CDR3 length is 15 residues. The germline V gene has CDR1 SGHDT and CDR2 YYEEEE. Here the CDR3 DNA reads TGTGCCAGCAGCTCAGAGGAACAGGGAAACACTGAAGCTTTCTTT. Translation: CASSSEEQGNTEAFF.

The chain carries TRBV6-6 and TRBJ2-3; 14 bases fit TRBD2. This CDR3 spans 17 amino acids. V was clipped by 5 bases and J by 4 bases; unmatched bases: 8. Germline V gives CDR1 MNHNY, CDR2 SVGAGI (reference sequence). DNA of the CDR3: TGTGCCAGCAGTCCTGGACTAGCGGGGGGAATCTCAGATACGCAGTATTTT. Residues: CASSPGLAGGISDTQYF.

CDR3 loop: CASSYSSQYNEQFF. The CDR3 DNA sequence: TGTGCCAGCAGTTACTCGAGCCAGTACAATGAGCAGTTCTTC. This chain joins TRBV6-5 and TRBJ2-1; no firm D call. CDR1 is MNHEY and CDR2 is SVGAGI in the germline V gene. The CDR3 is 14 residues long. The V end was cut by 0 bases, the J end by 4 bases, with 7 bases between.

The chain recombines TRBV29-1 with TRBJ2-7, with D perhaps TRBD2 (6 bases). The CDR3 is 15 amino acids. Germline V gene lookup returns CDR1 SQVTM and CDR2 ANQGSEA. The V and J ends lost 1 base and 6 bases respectively, with 19 bases between them. CDR3 sequence: CSVEGVGSYGGEQYF. The CDR3 DNA is TGCAGCGTTGAAGGAGTGGGCAGTTACGGGGGCGAGCAGTACTTC.

V gene TRBV6-5 combines with J gene TRBJ1-5; the D is unclear. V was pared by 6 bases and J by 6 bases, with 12 bases between. Germline V gene sequence: CDR1 MNHEY, CDR2 SVGAGI. The CDR3 spans 13 residues. CDR3 sequence (DNA): TGTGCCAGCAGAGGATTAGAAGGTCAGCCCCAGCATTTT. This sequence encodes CASRGLEGQPQHF.

This chain connects TRBV27 to TRBJ1-2; D call uncertain. CDR3 length: 16 residues. V was trimmed by 3 bases and J by 1 base, leaving 15 bases between them. The germline V gene has CDR1 MNHEY and CDR2 SMNVEV (reference sequence). The CDR3 bases are TGTGCCAGCAGTTTTAGCGGGGTCAAAATTAACTATGGCTACACCTTC. Its protein is CASSFSGVKINYGYTF.

The gene calls are TRBV14 and TRBJ2-7; maybe TRBD1 (5 bases). Germline CDR1 reads SGHDN; CDR2 reads FVKESK. Trimming cost V 10 bases and J 3 bases, with 16 bases left between them. The CDR3 consists of 13 residues. For the CDR3, the DNA is TGTGCCAACTCCCGGATTGACAGCTACGAGCAGTACTTC. Its translation: CANSRIDSYEQYF.

The V gene is TRBV25-1, the J gene TRBJ2-7; TRBD1 matches 8 bases. Trimming cost V 5 bases and J 5 bases; bases outside gene matches: 5. Germline lookup yields CDR1 MGHDK and CDR2 SYGVNS. This CDR3 spans 13 amino acids. The CDR3 is CASSRTGNHEQYF. The DNA for the CDR3 is TGTGCCAGCAGTAGGACAGGGAACCACGAGCAGTACTTC.

The chain uses TRBV7-6 and TRBJ2-1; 8 bases map to TRBD1. The CDR3 is 15 residues long. J was trimmed by 2 bases and V by 5 bases; bases with no gene match: 5. The V gene's germline CDR1 is SGHVS and CDR2 FNYEAQ. CDR3 nucleotides: TGTGCCAGCAGCCGCAGGGGGCCCGCCTACAATGAGCAGTTCTTC. Its protein product is CASSRRGPAYNEQFF. Full variable domain (missing parts from reference TRBV7-6 and TRBJ2-1): GAGVSQSPRYKVTKRGQDVALRCDPISGHVSLYWYRQALGQGPEFLTYFNYEAQQDKSGLPNDRFSAERPEGSISTLTIQRTEQRDSAMYRCASSRRGPAYNEQFFGPGTRLTVL.

The genes are TRBV19 and TRBJ1-1; 7 nucleotides align to TRBD1. This CDR3 is 13 amino acids long. V lost 7 bases and J lost 6; bases outside the gene matches: 8. Germline V gives CDR1 LNHDA, CDR2 SQIVND (reference sequence). CDR3 protein: CASTSQGFAEAFF. In nucleotides, the CDR3 is TGTGCCAGTACCTCACAGGGGTTCGCTGAAGCTTTCTTT.

J is TRBJ1-1 and V is TRBV20-1; D uncertain. Trimming pared 5 bases from V and 3 bases from J, leaving 7 bases between. Looked up from germline, CDR1 is DFQATT and CDR2 is SNEGSKA (reference sequence). The CDR3 is made up of 11 amino acids. The CDR3 nucleotides read TGCAGTGCTCCCCGGGACACTGAAGCTTTCTTT. Its protein is CSAPRDTEAFF.

This chain joins TRBV6-5 and TRBJ1-2; D ambiguous. Germline V gives CDR1 MNHEY, CDR2 SVGAGI. V gave up 7 bases and J gave up 5 bases, with 14 bases separating them. CDR3 length equals 13 residues. CDR3 nucleotides: TGTGCCAGCACCCCACACGGAGGGTATGGCTACACCTTC. It translates to CASTPHGGYGYTF.

The chain has TRBV7-9 and TRBJ1-1, with unresolved D. The germline V gene has CDR1 SEHNR and CDR2 FQNEAQ (reference sequence). The CDR3 contains 12 residues. Deletions cut 3 bases from V and 7 bases from J, with 9 bases between. CDR3 sequence reads: CASSFTGNEAFF. CDR3 DNA: TGTGCCAGCAGCTTTACCGGGAATGAAGCTTTCTTT.

This clone was observed once. The J gene is TRBJ1-1, the V gene TRBV6-5, with D uncertain. Germline CDR1 reads MNHEY; CDR2 reads SVGAGI. CDR3 size: 13 residues. V lost 6 bases to trimming and J lost 2 bases, with 10 bases between them. CDR3 DNA sequence: TGTGCCAGCAGAAGCACAGTAAACACTGAAGCTTTCTTT. It translates to CASRSTVNTEAFF.